One sample yielded the 4 T cell receptor beta chains listed below, sequenced in a study of shared clonotypes between healthy human individuals. Using immunoSEQ multiplex PCR, the repertoire was profiled, and TCRdb retains in-frame clones only, with some absent. The sample consists of about 1 million clones, around 76% of them appearing once. Input material: memory CD4+ T cells sorted from blood. Documented subset: CD45RA-negative fraction. These receptors were collected from a man aged 18 to 30 in good health.

The J gene is TRBJ1-2, the V gene TRBV30, with TRBD1 as a possible D gene (5 bases). Per germline, CDR1 GTSNPN and CDR2 SVGIG (reference sequence). The CDR3 consists of 13 residues. V lost 1 base, J lost 3 bases, and 9 bases lay in between. Here the CDR3 DNA reads TGTGCCTGGAGTGCGCAGGGAGACTATGGCTACACCTTC. Amino acid sequence: CAWSAQGDYGYTF.

The rearrangement links TRBV18 to TRBJ2-7; the match to TRBD1 covers 10 bases. CDR3 length: 15 residues. V gave up 3 bases and J gave up 7 bases; unmatched junction bases: 9. Germline CDR1 KGHSH, CDR2 LQKENI. The CDR3 sequence is CASSPRGQGTGEQYF. The CDR3 DNA reads as TGTGCCAGCTCACCCCGGGGACAGGGGACGGGGGAGCAGTACTTC.

The rearrangement joins TRBV10-3 to TRBJ2-1; 11 bases are shared with TRBD2. The CDR3 runs to 17 residues. From germline, CDR1 is ENHRY and CDR2 SYGVKD. The trim removed 6 bases at V and 3 bases at J, leaving 10 bases unmatched. DNA of the CDR3: TGTGCCATCAGGGGGACTAGCGGACAGACCCGCTACAATGAGCAGTTCTTC. This sequence encodes CAIRGTSGQTRYNEQFF.

This clone was seen just once. J is TRBJ2-5 and V is TRBV6-8; 7 nucleotides align to TRBD1. The CDR3 is made up of 13 amino acids. Germline-derived CDR1 and CDR2 are MNHGY and SAAAGT. The junction had 4 bases not matched to a gene; V was cut back by 5 bases and J by 4 bases. CDR3 nucleotides: TGTGCCAGCAGTAGACAGGGCAGAGAGACCCAGTACTTC. Translated: CASSRQGRETQYF.